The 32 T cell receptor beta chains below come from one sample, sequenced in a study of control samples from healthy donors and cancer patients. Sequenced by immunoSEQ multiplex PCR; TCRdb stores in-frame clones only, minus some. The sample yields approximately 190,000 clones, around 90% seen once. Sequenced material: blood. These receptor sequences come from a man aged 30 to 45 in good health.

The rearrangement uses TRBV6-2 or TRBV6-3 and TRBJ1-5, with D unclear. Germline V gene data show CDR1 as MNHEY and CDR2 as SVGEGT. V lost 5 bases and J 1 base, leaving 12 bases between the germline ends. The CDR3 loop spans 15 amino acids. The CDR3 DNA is TGTGCCAGCAGTCAGGCTATCCTAAGCAATCAGCCCCAGCATTTT. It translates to CASSQAILSNQPQHF.

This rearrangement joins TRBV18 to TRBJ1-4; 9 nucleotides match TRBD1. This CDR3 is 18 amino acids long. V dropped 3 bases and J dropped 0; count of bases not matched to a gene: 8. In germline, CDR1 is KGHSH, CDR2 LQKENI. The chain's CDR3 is CASSPFPGQGATNEKLFF. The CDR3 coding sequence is TGTGCCAGCTCACCTTTTCCGGGACAGGGTGCAACTAATGAAAAACTGTTTTTT.

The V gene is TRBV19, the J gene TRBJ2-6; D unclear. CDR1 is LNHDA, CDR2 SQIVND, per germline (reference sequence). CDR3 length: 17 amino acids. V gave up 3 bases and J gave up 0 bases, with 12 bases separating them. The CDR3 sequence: CASSIVALPSGANVLTF. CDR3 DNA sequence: TGTGCCAGTAGTATTGTGGCTCTGCCCTCTGGGGCCAACGTCCTGACTTTC.

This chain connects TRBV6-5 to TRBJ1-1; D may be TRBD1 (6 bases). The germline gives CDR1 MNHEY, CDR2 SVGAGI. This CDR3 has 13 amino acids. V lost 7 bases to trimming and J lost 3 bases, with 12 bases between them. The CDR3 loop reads CASNRQADTEAFF. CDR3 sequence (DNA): TGTGCCAGCAATCGACAGGCGGACACTGAAGCTTTCTTT.

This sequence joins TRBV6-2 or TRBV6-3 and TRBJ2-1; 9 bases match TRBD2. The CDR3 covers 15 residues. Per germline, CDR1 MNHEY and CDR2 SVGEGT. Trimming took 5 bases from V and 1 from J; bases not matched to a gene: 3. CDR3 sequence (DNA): TGTGCCAGCAGTCCCAGCGGGGGGTCCTACAATGAGCAGTTCTTC. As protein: CASSPSGGSYNEQFF.

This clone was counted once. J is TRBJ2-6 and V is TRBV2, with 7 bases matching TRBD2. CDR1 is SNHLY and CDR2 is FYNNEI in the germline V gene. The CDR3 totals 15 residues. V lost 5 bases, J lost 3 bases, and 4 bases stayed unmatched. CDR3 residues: CASSQERGGANVLTF. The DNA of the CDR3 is TGTGCCAGCAGTCAGGAGCGGGGTGGGGCCAACGTCCTGACTTTC.

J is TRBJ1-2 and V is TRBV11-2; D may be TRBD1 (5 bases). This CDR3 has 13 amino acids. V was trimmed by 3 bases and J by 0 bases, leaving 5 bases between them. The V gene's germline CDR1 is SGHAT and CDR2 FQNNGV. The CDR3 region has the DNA TGTGCCAGCAGCTTGGACACTAACTATGGCTACACCTTC. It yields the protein CASSLDTNYGYTF.

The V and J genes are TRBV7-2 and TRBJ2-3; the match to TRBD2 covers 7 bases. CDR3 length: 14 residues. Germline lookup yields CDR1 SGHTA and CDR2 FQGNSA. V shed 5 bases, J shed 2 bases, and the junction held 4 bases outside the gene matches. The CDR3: CASSDGTITDTQYF. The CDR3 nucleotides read TGTGCCAGCAGCGACGGGACTATCACAGATACGCAGTATTTT.

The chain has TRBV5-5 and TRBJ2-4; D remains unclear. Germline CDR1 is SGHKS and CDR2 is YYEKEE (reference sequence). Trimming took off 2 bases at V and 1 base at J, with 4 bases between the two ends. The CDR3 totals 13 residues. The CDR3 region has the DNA TGTGCCAGCAGCTTAGAGGCCAAAAACATTCAGTACTTC. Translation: CASSLEAKNIQYF.

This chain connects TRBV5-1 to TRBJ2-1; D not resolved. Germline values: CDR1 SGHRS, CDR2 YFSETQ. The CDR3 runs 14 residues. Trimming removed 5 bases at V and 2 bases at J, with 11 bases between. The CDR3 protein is CASRHSETYNEQFF. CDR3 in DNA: TGCGCCAGCAGACACTCGGAGACCTACAATGAGCAGTTCTTC.

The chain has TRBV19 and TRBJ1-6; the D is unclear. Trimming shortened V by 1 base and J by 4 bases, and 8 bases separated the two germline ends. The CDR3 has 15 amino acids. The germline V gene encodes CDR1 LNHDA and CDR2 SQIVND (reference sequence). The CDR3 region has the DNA TGTGCCAGTAGTATAGCCCATGTTTATAATTCACCCCTCCACTTT. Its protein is CASSIAHVYNSPLHF.

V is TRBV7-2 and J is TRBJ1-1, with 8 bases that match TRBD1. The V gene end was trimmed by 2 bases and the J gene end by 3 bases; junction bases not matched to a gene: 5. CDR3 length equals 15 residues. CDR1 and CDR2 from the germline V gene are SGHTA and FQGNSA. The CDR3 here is CASSLTGQGYTEAFF. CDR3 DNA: TGTGCCAGCAGCTTAACTGGACAGGGATACACTGAAGCTTTCTTT. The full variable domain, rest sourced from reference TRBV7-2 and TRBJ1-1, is GAGVSQSPSNKVTEKGKDVELRCDPISGHTALYWYRQSLGQGLEFLIYFQGNSAPDKSGLPSDRFSAERTGGSVSTLTIQRTQQEDSAVYLCASSLTGQGYTEAFFGQGTRLTVV.

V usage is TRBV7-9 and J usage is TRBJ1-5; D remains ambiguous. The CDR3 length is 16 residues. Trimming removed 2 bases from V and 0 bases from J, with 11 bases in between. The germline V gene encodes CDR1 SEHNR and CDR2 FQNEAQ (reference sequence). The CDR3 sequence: CASSLFLTDSNQPQHF. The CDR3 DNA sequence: TGTGCCAGCAGCTTATTTTTGACGGATAGCAATCAGCCCCAGCATTTT.

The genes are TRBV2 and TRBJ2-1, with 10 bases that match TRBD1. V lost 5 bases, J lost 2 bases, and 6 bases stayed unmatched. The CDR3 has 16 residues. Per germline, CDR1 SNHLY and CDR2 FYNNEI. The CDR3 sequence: CASSFGQGGPYNEQFF. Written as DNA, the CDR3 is TGTGCCAGCAGTTTTGGACAGGGGGGTCCCTACAATGAGCAGTTCTTC.

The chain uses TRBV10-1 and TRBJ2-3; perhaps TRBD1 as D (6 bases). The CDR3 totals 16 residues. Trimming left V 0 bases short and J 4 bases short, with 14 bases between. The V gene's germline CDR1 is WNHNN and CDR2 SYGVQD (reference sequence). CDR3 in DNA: TGCGCCAGCAGTGAGTCGTCAACAGGGCGGGCAGATACGCAGTATTTT. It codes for CASSESSTGRADTQYF.

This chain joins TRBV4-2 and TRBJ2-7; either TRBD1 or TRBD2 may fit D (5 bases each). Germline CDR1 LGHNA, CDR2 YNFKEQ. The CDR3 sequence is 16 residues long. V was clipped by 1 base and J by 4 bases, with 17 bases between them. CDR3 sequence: CASSQAGPLGRYEQYF. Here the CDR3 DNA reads TGTGCCAGCAGCCAAGCGGGGCCCTTGGGGAGATACGAGCAGTACTTC.

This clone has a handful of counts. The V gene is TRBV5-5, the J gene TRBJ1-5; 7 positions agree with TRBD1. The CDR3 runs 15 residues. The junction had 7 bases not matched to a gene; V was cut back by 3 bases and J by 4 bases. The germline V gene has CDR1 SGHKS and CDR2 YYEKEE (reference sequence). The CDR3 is CASSSRDSYNQPQHF. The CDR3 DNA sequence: TGTGCCAGCAGCTCCCGGGACAGTTATAATCAGCCCCAGCATTTT. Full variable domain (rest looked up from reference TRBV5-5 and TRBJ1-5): DAGVTQSPTHLIKTRGQQVTLRCSPISGHKSVSWYQQVLGQGPQFIFQYYEKEERGRGNFPDRFSARQFPNYSSELNVNALLLGDSALYLCASSSRDSYNQPQHFGDGTRLSIL.

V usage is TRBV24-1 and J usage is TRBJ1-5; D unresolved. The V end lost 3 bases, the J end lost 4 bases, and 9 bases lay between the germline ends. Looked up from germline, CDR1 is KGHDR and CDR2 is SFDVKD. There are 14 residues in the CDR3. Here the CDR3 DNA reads TGTGCCACCAGTGATGGTGGGTTTAATCAGCCCCAGCATTTT. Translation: CATSDGGFNQPQHF.

The DNA of the CDR3 is TGTGCCAGCAGTGAGGCAGCGGGGAAGGGGGAGACCCAGTACTTC. It translates to CASSEAAGKGETQYF. The rearrangement links TRBV6-4 to TRBJ2-5; 7 nucleotides agree with TRBD2. The junction had 9 bases not matched to a gene; V was cut back by 3 bases and J by 5 bases. The CDR3 extends over 15 amino acids. CDR1 MRHNA and CDR2 SNTAGT come from the germline V gene.

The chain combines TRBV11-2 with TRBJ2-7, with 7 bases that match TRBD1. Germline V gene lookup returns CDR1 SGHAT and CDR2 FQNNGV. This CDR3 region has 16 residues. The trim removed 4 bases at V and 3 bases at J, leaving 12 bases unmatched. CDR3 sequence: CASSSIPGQRIYEQYF. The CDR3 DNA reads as TGTGCCAGCAGCTCGATTCCGGGACAGAGGATCTACGAGCAGTACTTC.

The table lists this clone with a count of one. The DNA for the CDR3 is TGTGCCAGCAGCGTAATGAGGGGCCCCTACGAGCAGTACTTC. Translated: CASSVMRGPYEQYF. The chain recombines TRBV7-2 with TRBJ2-7, with D perhaps matching TRBD1 or TRBD2 (5 bases each). This CDR3 has 14 amino acids. V lost 5 bases, J lost 2 bases, and 13 bases lay in between. Germline V gene lookup returns CDR1 SGHTA and CDR2 FQGNSA.

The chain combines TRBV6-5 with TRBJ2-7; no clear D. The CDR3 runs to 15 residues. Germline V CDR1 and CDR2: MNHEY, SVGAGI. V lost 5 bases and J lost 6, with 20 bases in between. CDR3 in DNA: TGTGCCAGCAGTCCATCCACCGCGCCCGTAGCCGAGCAGTACTTC. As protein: CASSPSTAPVAEQYF.

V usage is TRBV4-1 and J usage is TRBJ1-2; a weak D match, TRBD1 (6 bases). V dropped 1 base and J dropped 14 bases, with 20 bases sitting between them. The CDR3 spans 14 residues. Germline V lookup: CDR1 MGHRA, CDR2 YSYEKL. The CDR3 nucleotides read TGCGCCAGCAGCCAAGTAGAGGGGGGTGGATTGAAGACCTTC. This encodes CASSQVEGGGLKTF.

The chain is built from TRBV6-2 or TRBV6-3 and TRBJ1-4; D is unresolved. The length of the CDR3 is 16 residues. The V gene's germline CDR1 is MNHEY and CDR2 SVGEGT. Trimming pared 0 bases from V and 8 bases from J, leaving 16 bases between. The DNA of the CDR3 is TGTGCCAGCAGTTACTCTCCTGACCACCTAGGCGAAAAACTGTTTTTT. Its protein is CASSYSPDHLGEKLFF.

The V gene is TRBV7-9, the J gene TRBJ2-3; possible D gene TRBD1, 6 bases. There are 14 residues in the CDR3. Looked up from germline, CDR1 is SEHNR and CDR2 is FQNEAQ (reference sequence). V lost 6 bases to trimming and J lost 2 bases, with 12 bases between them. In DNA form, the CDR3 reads TGTGCCAGCAGTGAACAGGGCTACACAGATACGCAGTATTTT. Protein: CASSEQGYTDTQYF.

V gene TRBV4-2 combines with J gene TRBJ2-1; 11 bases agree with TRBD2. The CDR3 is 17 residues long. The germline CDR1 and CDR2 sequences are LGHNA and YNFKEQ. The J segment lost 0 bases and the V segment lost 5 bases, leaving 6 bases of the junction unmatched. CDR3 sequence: CASSGSSGGSSYNEQFF. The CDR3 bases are TGTGCCAGCAGCGGATCTAGCGGGGGGAGCTCCTACAATGAGCAGTTCTTC.

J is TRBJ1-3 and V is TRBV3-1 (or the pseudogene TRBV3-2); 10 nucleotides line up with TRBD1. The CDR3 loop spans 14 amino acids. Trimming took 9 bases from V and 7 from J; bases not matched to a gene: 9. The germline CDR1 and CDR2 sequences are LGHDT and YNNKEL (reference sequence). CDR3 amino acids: CASQMTGGLNTIYF. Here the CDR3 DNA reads TGTGCCAGTCAGATGACAGGGGGCTTGAACACCATATATTTT.

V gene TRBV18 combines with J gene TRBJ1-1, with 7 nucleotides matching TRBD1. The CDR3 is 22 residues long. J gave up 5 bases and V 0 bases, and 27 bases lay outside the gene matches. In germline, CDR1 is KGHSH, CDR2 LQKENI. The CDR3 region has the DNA TGTGCCAGCTCACCACCGATGCTCTCCTTCTTACCAGCATACGCAGGGGGAACTGAAGCTTTCTTT. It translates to CASSPPMLSFLPAYAGGTEAFF.

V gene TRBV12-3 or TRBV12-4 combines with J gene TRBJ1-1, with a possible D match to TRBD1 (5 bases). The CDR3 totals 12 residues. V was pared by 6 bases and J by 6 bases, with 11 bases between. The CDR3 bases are TGTGCCAGCAGATGGAGGGACGCTGAAGCTTTCTTT. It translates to CASRWRDAEAFF.

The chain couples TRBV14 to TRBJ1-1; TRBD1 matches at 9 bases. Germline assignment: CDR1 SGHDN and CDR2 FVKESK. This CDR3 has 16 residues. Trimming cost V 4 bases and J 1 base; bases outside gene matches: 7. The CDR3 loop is CASSPHGTGKNTEAFF. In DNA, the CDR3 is TGTGCCAGCAGCCCCCACGGGACAGGGAAGAACACTGAAGCTTTCTTT.

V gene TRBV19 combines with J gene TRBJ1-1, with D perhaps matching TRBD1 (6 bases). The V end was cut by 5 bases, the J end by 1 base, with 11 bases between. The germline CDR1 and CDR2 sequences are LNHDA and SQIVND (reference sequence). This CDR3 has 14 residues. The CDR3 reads CASSPWTENTEAFF. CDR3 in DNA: TGTGCCAGTAGTCCTTGGACAGAGAACACTGAAGCTTTCTTT.

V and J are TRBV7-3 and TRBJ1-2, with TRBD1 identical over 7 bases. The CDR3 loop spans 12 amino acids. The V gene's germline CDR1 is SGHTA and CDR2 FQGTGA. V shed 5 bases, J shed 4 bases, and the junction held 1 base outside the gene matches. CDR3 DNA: TGTGCCAGCAGCGCAGGGGGCTATGGCTACACCTTC. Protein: CASSAGGYGYTF.